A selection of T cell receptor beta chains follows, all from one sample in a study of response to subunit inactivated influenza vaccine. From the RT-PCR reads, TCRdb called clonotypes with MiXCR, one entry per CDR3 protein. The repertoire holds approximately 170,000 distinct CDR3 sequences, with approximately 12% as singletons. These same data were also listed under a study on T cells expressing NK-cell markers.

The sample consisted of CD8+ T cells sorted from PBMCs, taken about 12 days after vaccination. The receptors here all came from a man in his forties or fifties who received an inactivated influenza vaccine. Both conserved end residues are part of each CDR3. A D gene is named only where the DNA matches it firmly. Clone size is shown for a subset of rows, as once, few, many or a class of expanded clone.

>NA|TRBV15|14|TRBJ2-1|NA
TGTGCCACCTCTAGGGGGGGGGGTTCCAATGAGCAGTTCTTC
CATSRGGGSNEQFF
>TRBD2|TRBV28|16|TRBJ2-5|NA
TGTGCCAGCAGTGCCCTCGGTCTAGCGGGCCAAGAGACCCAGTACTTC
CASSALGLAGQETQYF
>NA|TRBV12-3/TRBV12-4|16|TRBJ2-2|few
TGTGCCAGCAGTTCTGAAGGGGCGCGAGGCACCGGGGAGCTGTTTTTT
CASSSEGARGTGELFF
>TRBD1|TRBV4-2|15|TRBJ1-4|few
TGTGCCAGCAGCCATCTGGAAGGGGGCGGGGAAAAACTGTTTTTT
CASSHLEGGGEKLFF
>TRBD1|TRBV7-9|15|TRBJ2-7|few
TGTGCCAGCAGCCTCGGGACAGGGACCTCCTACGAGCAGTACTTC
CASSLGTGTSYEQYF
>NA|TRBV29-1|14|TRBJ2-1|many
TGCAGCGTTGAAGAGCCTCCTAGAGACAATGAGCAGTTCTTC
CSVEEPPRDNEQFF
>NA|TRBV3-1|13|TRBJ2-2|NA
TGTGCCAGCAGCCAAGATTTGGGCGGGGAGCTGTTTTTT
CASSQDLGGELFF
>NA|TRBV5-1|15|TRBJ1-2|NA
TGCGCCAGCAAGAGCGACAGTTCGATCGGCTATGGCTACACCTTC
CASKSDSSIGYGYTF
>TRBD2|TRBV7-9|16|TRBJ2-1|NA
TGTGCCAGCAGCGCCAGGACTAGCGGGATAGTCAATGAGCAGTTCTTC
CASSARTSGIVNEQFF
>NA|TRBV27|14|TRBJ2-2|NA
TGTGCCAGCAGTTACAACAGTGCTCCCGGGGAGCTGTTTTTT
CASSYNSAPGELFF
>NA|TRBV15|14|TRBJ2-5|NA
TGTGCCACCAGCAGAGGGGGGACCCAAGAGACCCAGTACTTC
CATSRGGTQETQYF
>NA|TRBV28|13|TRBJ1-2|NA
TGTGCCATCACCGAGGGGGGGCCCTATGGCTACACCTTC
CAITEGGPYGYTF
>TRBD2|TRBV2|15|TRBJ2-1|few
TGTGCCAGCAGTGAAGGACTAGCCTCCTACAATGAGCAGTTCTTC
CASSEGLASYNEQFF
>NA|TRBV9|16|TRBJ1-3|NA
TGTGCCAGCAGCCCGGCGACACTGGTCGGAGGAAACACCATATATTTT
CASSPATLVGGNTIYF
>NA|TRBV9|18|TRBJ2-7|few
TGTGCCAGCAGCCCCTACCCCGGGACAAAACCCAGCTCCTACGAGCAGTACTTC
CASSPYPGTKPSSYEQYF
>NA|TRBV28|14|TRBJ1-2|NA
TGTGCCAGCAGAAGGGACGGTTGGAACTATGGCTACACCTTC
CASRRDGWNYGYTF
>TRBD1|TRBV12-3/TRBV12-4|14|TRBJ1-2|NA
TGTGCCAGCAGCAAACAGGACAGGGGCGGAGGCTACACCTTC
CASSKQDRGGGYTF
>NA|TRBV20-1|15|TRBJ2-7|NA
TGCAGTGCTAGAGAGGATAGCGGACCCTCCTACGAGCAGTACTTC
CSAREDSGPSYEQYF
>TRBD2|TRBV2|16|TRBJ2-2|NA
TGTGCCAGCAGTGGTAGCGGGGGGAGTAACACCGGGGAGCTGTTTTTT
CASSGSGGSNTGELFF
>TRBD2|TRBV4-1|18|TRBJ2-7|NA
TGCGCCAGCCCCCGACTAGCGGGAGGAGGACCTAACTCCTACGAGCAGTACTTC
CASPRLAGGGPNSYEQYF
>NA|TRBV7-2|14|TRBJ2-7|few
TGTGCCAGCAGCCCACGACCAGAAGACTACGAGCAGTACTTC
CASSPRPEDYEQYF
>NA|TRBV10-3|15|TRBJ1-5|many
TGTGCCATCAGTCGGGAAGGAGGCCTCAATCAGCCCCAGCATTTT
CAISREGGLNQPQHF
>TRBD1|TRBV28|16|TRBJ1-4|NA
TGTGCCAGCAGTTGGCTCACAGGGGGTTCGAGTGAAAAACTGTTTTTT
CASSWLTGGSSEKLFF
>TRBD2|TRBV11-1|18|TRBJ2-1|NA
TGTGCCAGCAGCCCGGGGGGACTAGCGGAGGGGGTCTACAATGAGCAGTTCTTC
CASSPGGLAEGVYNEQFF
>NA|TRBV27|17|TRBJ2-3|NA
TGTGCCAGCAGTTCCCCAAACAGGGTAGTATTCCCAGATACGCAGTATTTT
CASSSPNRVVFPDTQYF
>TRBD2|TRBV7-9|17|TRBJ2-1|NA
TGTGCCAGCAGCCCCGTAGTAGCGGGATCCTCCTACAATGAGCAGTTCTTC
CASSPVVAGSSYNEQFF
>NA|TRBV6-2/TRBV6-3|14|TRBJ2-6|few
TGTGCCAGCAGTTACTCCTCTGGGGCCAACGTCCTGACTTTC
CASSYSSGANVLTF
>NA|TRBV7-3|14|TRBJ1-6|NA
TGTGCCAGCAGTCGGTATCCCAGGGAGCCACCCCTCCACTTT
CASSRYPREPPLHF
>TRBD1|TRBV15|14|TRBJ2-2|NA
TGTGCCACCAGCGGACAGGGGCCGACCGGGGAGCTGTTTTTT
CATSGQGPTGELFF
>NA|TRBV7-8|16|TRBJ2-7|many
TGTGCCAGCAGCGCCTCCCCCAGGGGAGGCACCTACGAGCAGTACTTC
CASSASPRGGTYEQYF
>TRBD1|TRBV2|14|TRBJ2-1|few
TGTGCTCTTCACAGGGGGACCAAAAGGGATGAGCAGTTCTTC
CALHRGTKRDEQFF
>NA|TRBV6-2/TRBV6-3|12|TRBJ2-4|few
TGTGCCAGCAGTTTCGACCTGGGGGGCCAGTACTTC
CASSFDLGGQYF
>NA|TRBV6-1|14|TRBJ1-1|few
TGTGCCGACCGACCGGGGAGGGGTGACACTGAAGCTTTCTTT
CADRPGRGDTEAFF
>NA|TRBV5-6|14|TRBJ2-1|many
TGTGCCAGCGGGGGGTTGTCCCGACACAATGAGCAGTTCTTC
CASGGLSRHNEQFF
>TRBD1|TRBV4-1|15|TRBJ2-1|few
TGCGCCAGCAGCCAAACCGGGACAGGGCAAGGGGAGCAGTTCTTC
CASSQTGTGQGEQFF
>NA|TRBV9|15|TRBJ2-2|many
TGTGCCAGCAGCGCAGAAGGGGGGAACACCGGGGAGCTGTTTTTT
CASSAEGGNTGELFF
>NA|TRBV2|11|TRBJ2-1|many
TGTGCCAGCAGTGCCATGGGCGAGCAGTTCTTC
CASSAMGEQFF
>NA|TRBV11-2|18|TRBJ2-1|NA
TGTGCCAGCAGCTTAGGTGTTTGGGTTGGGACAACGAACAATGAGCAGTTCTTC
CASSLGVWVGTTNNEQFF
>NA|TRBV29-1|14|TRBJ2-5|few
TGCAGCGTTGAAGTGGAAGGGCGGGCTAAGACCCAGTACTTC
CSVEVEGRAKTQYF
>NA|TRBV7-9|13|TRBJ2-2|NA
TGTGCCAGCAGCCTCAACCCGGCCGGGGAGCTGTTTTTT
CASSLNPAGELFF
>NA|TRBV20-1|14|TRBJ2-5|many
TGCAGTGCTAGAGATCTAGCAGGGAAGGAGACCCAGTACTTC
CSARDLAGKETQYF
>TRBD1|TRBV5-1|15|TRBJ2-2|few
TGCGCCAGCAGCCCGGGGACAGGGGAGACCGGGGAGCTGTTTTTT
CASSPGTGETGELFF
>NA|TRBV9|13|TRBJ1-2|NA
TGTGCCAGCAGCGTGCAGGGGAACTATGGCTACACCTTC
CASSVQGNYGYTF
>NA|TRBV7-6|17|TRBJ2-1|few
TGTGCCAGCAGCCACCACCTTAAGGGTGACTCCTACAATGAGCAGTTCTTC
CASSHHLKGDSYNEQFF
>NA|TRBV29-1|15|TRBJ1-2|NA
TGCAGCGTTGTAGTCCCGGACGGAGGGAACTATGGCTACACCTTC
CSVVVPDGGNYGYTF
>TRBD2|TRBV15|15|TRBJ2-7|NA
TGTGCCACCAGCAGAGAACTAGCGGGTAACTACGAGCAGTACTTC
CATSRELAGNYEQYF
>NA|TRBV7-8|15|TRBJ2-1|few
TGTGCCAGCAGCACAACCCTGGGGCCACCCAATGAGCAGTTCTTC
CASSTTLGPPNEQFF
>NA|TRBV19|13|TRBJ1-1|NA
TGTGCCAGTAGTATTCTTCCGGGGACTGAAGCTTTCTTT
CASSILPGTEAFF
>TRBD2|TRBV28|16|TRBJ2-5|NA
TGTGCCAGCAGTTTATTCCTAGCGGGAGGGTTCCAGACCCAGTACTTC
CASSLFLAGGFQTQYF
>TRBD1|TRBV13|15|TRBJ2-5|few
TGTGCCAGCAGCTTAGGACAGGGGGAGGTGGAGACCCAGTACTTC
CASSLGQGEVETQYF